The 11 T cell receptor beta chains reported below all come from one sample, sequenced in a study of shared clonotypes between healthy human individuals. Profiling relied on immunoSEQ multiplex PCR, and the TCRdb table lists in-frame clones only, not all of them. In the table there are over a million clones, about 70% of which are singletons. Sequenced sample: memory CD4+ T cells sorted from blood. The sample's subset: CD45RA-negative fraction. These receptors came from a man aged 18 to 29 in good health.

The chain is built from TRBV14 and TRBJ2-5; TRBD1 aligns across 7 bases. The CDR3 sequence is 15 residues long. V trimming: 5 bases; J trimming: 4 bases; junction bases outside the gene matches: 10. The germline V gene encodes CDR1 SGHDN and CDR2 FVKESK. The CDR3 DNA reads as TGTGCCAGCAGCACCCGACAGGGCGTAGGAGAGACCCAGTACTTC. This encodes CASSTRQGVGETQYF. The variable domain in full, with the rest retrieved from reference TRBV14 and TRBJ2-5, is EAGVTQFPSHSVIEKGQTVTLRCDPISGHDNLYWYRRVMGKEIKFLLHFVKESKQDESGMPNNRFLAERTGGTYSTLKVQPAELEDSGVYFCASSTRQGVGETQYFGPGTRLLVL.

The CDR3 DNA follows: TGTGCCAGCAGCTTGGTAACCACCGGGGGCTACAATGAGCAGTTCTTC. It specifies CASSLVTTGGYNEQFF. The rearrangement uses TRBV5-8 and TRBJ2-1; weak D call: TRBD2 (6 bases). CDR1 and CDR2 from the germline V gene are SGHTS and YDEGEE. V dropped 0 bases and J dropped 3 bases, with 13 bases sitting between them. The CDR3 has 16 amino acids.

V usage is TRBV5-1 and J usage is TRBJ1-5; D is undetermined. V was trimmed by 5 bases and J by 5 bases, leaving 11 bases between them. Germline V gene data show CDR1 as SGHRS and CDR2 as YFSETQ. This CDR3 region has 13 residues. CDR3 coding DNA: TGCGCCAGCAGTGAGGACCTAGATCAGCCCCAGCATTTT. Translated: CASSEDLDQPQHF.

The rearrangement joins TRBV28 to TRBJ2-7, with D maybe TRBD2 (6 bases). The CDR3 has 16 amino acids. V was shortened by 2 bases and J by 4 bases, with 18 bases between the two germline ends. Germline V gives CDR1 MDHEN, CDR2 SYDVKM. Here the CDR3 reads CASSLEGTPSQYEQYF. DNA for the CDR3: TGTGCCAGCAGTTTAGAAGGGACTCCCTCGCAGTACGAGCAGTACTTC.

Remarks on this clone: This specimen includes other DNA sequences encoding the same CDR3. CDR3 nucleotides: TGTGCCAGCAGTGGAGGGTCTGGAAACACCATATATTTT. It yields the protein CASSGGSGNTIYF. The chain carries TRBV2 and TRBJ1-3; D unresolved. Trimming left V 4 bases short and J 1 base short, with 5 bases between. The V gene's germline CDR1 is SNHLY and CDR2 FYNNEI. This CDR3 is built from 13 residues.

This rearrangement joins TRBV5-4 to TRBJ2-1; D possibly corresponds to TRBD1 (6 bases). V lost 2 bases and J lost 2, with 14 bases in between. Germline assignment: CDR1 SGHNT and CDR2 YYREEE (reference sequence). This CDR3 comprises 16 residues. This CDR3 is CASSFGSTGTYNEQFF. The CDR3 DNA reads as TGTGCCAGCAGCTTTGGATCGACAGGCACCTACAATGAGCAGTTCTTC.

This clone has more than one count but fewer than ten. The chain links TRBV5-4 to TRBJ2-7; TRBD2 matches 7 bases. Germline V lookup: CDR1 SGHNT, CDR2 YYREEE (reference sequence). There are 15 residues in the CDR3. Trimming took 3 bases from V and 2 from J; bases not matched to a gene: 8. The CDR3 sequence is CASSSSGTPPYEQYF. The CDR3 nucleotides are TGTGCCAGCAGCTCCAGCGGGACCCCCCCCTACGAGCAGTACTTC.

This rearrangement joins TRBV6-5 to TRBJ1-2; TRBD1 aligns across 8 bases. CDR1 is MNHEY and CDR2 is SVGAGI in the germline V gene. The CDR3 is 14 residues long. V lost 6 bases to trimming and J lost 2 bases; unmatched junction nucleotides: 5. The CDR3 DNA reads as TGTGCCAGCAGATCAGGGGGCTGGAACTATGGCTACACCTTC. Translating it yields CASRSGGWNYGYTF.

V gene TRBV4-2 combines with J gene TRBJ2-1; 7 bases align to TRBD2. Per the germline V gene, CDR1 is LGHNA and CDR2 is YNFKEQ. This CDR3 has 17 residues. With V trimmed by 0 bases and J by 1 base, 6 bases remained unmatched. In DNA, the CDR3 is TGTGCCAGCAGCCAAGATCGGGGCGGGGGTTCCTACAATGAGCAGTTCTTC. This gives the protein CASSQDRGGGSYNEQFF.

The chain is built from TRBV25-1 and TRBJ2-1; 15 bases are a match to TRBD2. The trim removed 7 bases at V and 10 bases at J, leaving 5 bases unmatched. The CDR3 is made up of 14 amino acids. Germline-derived CDR1 and CDR2 are MGHDK and SYGVNS. The CDR3 DNA is TGTGCCAGCACCGGGACTAGCGGGGGGAGGGAGCAGTTCTTC. This encodes CASTGTSGGREQFF.

V gene TRBV10-1 combines with J gene TRBJ2-7; unclear D gene. This CDR3 comprises 13 residues. Trimming left V 2 bases short and J 4 bases short, with 9 bases between. Germline CDR1 is WNHNN and CDR2 is SYGVQD (reference sequence). As DNA, the CDR3 is TGCGCCAGCAGTGAGGGGTCCAGGTACGAGCAGTACTTC. It specifies CASSEGSRYEQYF.